Following are 31 T cell receptor beta chains from one sample sequenced in a study of blood T cell repertoires in COVID-19. Produced via immunoSEQ multiplex PCR; TCRdb's table is partial and in-frame only. The sample has some 350,000 clones, roughly 87% seen once; the top ten hold 2.5% to 3%. The sequencing input was PBMCs or T cells enriched from blood (not recorded which). These TCRs come from a woman aged 25 to 39 who had recovered from COVID-19.

The genes are TRBV27 and TRBJ1-1; 7 positions agree with TRBD1. The CDR3 runs to 12 residues. The germline V gene has CDR1 MNHEY and CDR2 SMNVEV (reference sequence). The ends lost 7 bases at V and 4 bases at J; junction bases unmatched: 3. The CDR3 DNA reads TGTGCCAGCAAGCAGGGGGGCACTGAAGCTTTCTTT. It specifies CASKQGGTEAFF.

The rearrangement joins TRBV28 to TRBJ2-1; D is perhaps TRBD1 (6 bases). V shed 6 bases and J shed 0 bases, with 18 bases lying between them. The CDR3 is 17 amino acids. Germline CDR1 is MDHEN and CDR2 is SYDVKM. Here the CDR3 reads CASSKTHRAGSYNEQFF. CDR3 bases: TGTGCCAGCAGCAAGACGCACAGGGCGGGCTCCTACAATGAGCAGTTCTTC. The whole variable domain, remainder taken from reference TRBV28 and TRBJ2-1, is DVKVTQSSRYLVKRTGEKVFLECVQDMDHENMFWYRQDPGLGLRLIYFSYDVKMKEKGDIPEGYSVSREKKERFSLILESASTNQTSMYLCASSKTHRAGSYNEQFFGPGTRLTVL.

CDR3 loop: CASSQVTQGVHYGYTF. In nucleotides, the CDR3 is TGTGCCAGCAGCCAAGTTACGCAGGGGGTCCACTATGGCTACACCTTC. The gene calls are TRBV4-2 and TRBJ1-2; 7 bases agree with TRBD1. V trimming: 1 base; J trimming: 3 bases; junction bases outside the gene matches: 8. CDR1 and CDR2 from the germline V gene are LGHNA and YNFKEQ. This CDR3 spans 16 amino acids.

This clone was counted a single time. The chain links TRBV30 to TRBJ1-6; 7 bases are a match to TRBD1. The germline gives CDR1 GTSNPN, CDR2 SVGIG (reference sequence). The CDR3 runs to 15 residues. After removal of 1 base from V and 9 bases from J, the junction contained 9 bases not matched to a gene. CDR3 sequence (DNA): TGTGCCTGGAGTGGATCGGGCAGGGGGACTTCACCCCTCCACTTT. It codes for CAWSGSGRGTSPLHF.

The chain links TRBV23-1 to TRBJ1-2, with TRBD1 matching 10 bases. TRBV23-1 falls under the ORF class, with uncertain function. The trim removed 2 bases at V and 7 bases at J, leaving 7 bases unmatched. The CDR3 has 15 residues. This CDR3 reads CASSQGGDRGSGYTF. The CDR3 DNA reads as TGCGCCAGCAGTCAAGGGGGGGACAGGGGTAGTGGCTACACCTTC.

The chain combines TRBV5-5 with TRBJ1-5; tentatively, D is TRBD1 (5 bases). Germline-derived CDR1 and CDR2 are SGHKS and YYEKEE (reference sequence). V was clipped by 4 bases and J by 4 bases, with 9 bases between them. The length of the CDR3 is 13 residues. The CDR3 DNA follows: TGTGCCAGCAGCCGGGGGGGTAATCAGCCCCAGCATTTT. It codes for CASSRGGNQPQHF.

This clone appeared many times. The chain is built from TRBV11-3 and TRBJ2-3; weak D call: TRBD2 (6 bases). CDR1 and CDR2 (germline): SGHNT, YENEEA. The CDR3 extends over 14 amino acids. Between the trimmed V and J ends, which lost 3 bases and 2 bases, there was a span of 9 bases. The CDR3 DNA reads TGTGCCAGCAGCTTCGGGGGTTCCACAGATACGCAGTATTTT. Protein product: CASSFGGSTDTQYF. Together with reference TRBV11-3 and TRBJ2-3, the CDR3 gives the full variable domain: EAGVVQSPRYKIIEKKQPVAFWCNPISGHNTLYWYLQNLGQGPELLIRYENEEAVDDSQLPKDRFSAERLKGVDSTLKIQPAELGDSAVYLCASSFGGSTDTQYFGPGTRLTVL.

This chain joins TRBV29-1 and TRBJ2-2, with TRBD1 matching 8 bases. Germline values: CDR1 SQVTM, CDR2 ANQGSEA. V lost 2 bases to trimming and J lost 1 base; unmatched junction nucleotides: 9. CDR3 length: 17 amino acids. CDR3 amino acids: CSVESSGQGVNTGELFF. The CDR3 DNA follows: TGCAGCGTTGAATCTTCCGGACAGGGAGTGAACACCGGGGAGCTGTTTTTT.

The V call is TRBV19, the J call TRBJ1-6; D is undetermined. The V end was cut by 1 base, the J end by 12 bases, with 10 bases between. Germline CDR1 is LNHDA and CDR2 is SQIVND (reference sequence). CDR3 size: 13 residues. The CDR3 sequence: CASSIVLGGPLHF. CDR3 in DNA: TGTGCCAGTAGTATAGTTCTCGGTGGACCCCTCCACTTT.

J is TRBJ1-2 and V is TRBV7-9; 7 bases fit TRBD1. There are 17 residues in the CDR3. The V gene end was trimmed by 4 bases and the J gene end by 2 bases; junction bases not matched to a gene: 13. The germline CDR1 and CDR2 sequences are SEHNR and FQNEAQ (reference sequence). CDR3 sequence: CASSSPGAGTENYGYTF. CDR3 DNA: TGTGCCAGCAGCTCCCCGGGGGCTGGGACAGAGAACTATGGCTACACCTTC.

Worth noting for this clone: One end of the junction does not line up with germline, which may come from a read error. This sequence joins TRBV6-5 and TRBJ1-1, with unresolved D. Germline-derived CDR1 and CDR2 are MNHEY and SVGAGI. The CDR3 has 14 amino acids. CDR3 DNA sequence: TGTGCCAGCAGTTACTCGCTGAATAACATTGAAGCTTTCTTT. Amino acid sequence: CASSYSLNNIEAFF.

The V and J genes are TRBV5-1 and TRBJ2-7, with TRBD1 identical over 9 bases. V shed 8 bases, J shed 3 bases, and the junction held 6 bases outside the gene matches. CDR1 and CDR2 (germline): SGHRS, YFSETQ. The CDR3 length is 13 residues. As DNA, the CDR3 is TGCGCCAGTCACCGGGACAGGGACTACGAGCAGTACTTC. The encoded protein is CASHRDRDYEQYF.

This chain links TRBV6-5 with TRBJ1-5; a weak D match, TRBD1 (6 bases). Per the germline V gene, CDR1 is MNHEY and CDR2 is SVGAGI. The CDR3 covers 14 residues. V lost 6 bases and J 2 bases, leaving 11 bases between the germline ends. In DNA form, the CDR3 reads TGTGCCAGCAGCTCACGGACAGGCAATCAGCCCCAGCATTTT. It encodes CASSSRTGNQPQHF.

The rearrangement joins TRBV5-8 to TRBJ1-4; TRBD1 agrees at 8 bases. Trimming at V came to 4 bases and at J to 5 bases, leaving 4 bases not matched to a gene. The CDR3 sequence is 14 residues long. CDR1 and CDR2 (germline): SGHTS, YDEGEE. This CDR3 is CASSSRDRNEKLFF. Written as DNA, the CDR3 is TGTGCCAGCAGCAGTAGGGACAGGAATGAAAAACTGTTTTTT.

J is TRBJ2-1 and V is TRBV28; 7 bases match TRBD2. Germline assignment: CDR1 MDHEN and CDR2 SYDVKM. Germline trimming cut 0 bases from V and 8 bases from J; bases unmatched to any gene: 1. CDR3 length: 13 residues. The CDR3 is CASSLWGGDEQFF. The CDR3 DNA sequence: TGTGCCAGCAGTTTATGGGGGGGGGATGAGCAGTTCTTC.

V usage is TRBV3-1 (or the pseudogene TRBV3-2) and J usage is TRBJ2-6, with 10 bases fitting TRBD1. Germline assignment: CDR1 LGHDT and CDR2 YNNKEL (reference sequence). The CDR3 is 19 residues long. J gave up 4 bases and V 3 bases, and 12 bases lay outside the gene matches. This CDR3 reads CASSHLRQGAARGANVLTF. DNA for the CDR3: TGTGCCAGCAGCCACCTGCGACAGGGGGCAGCTAGAGGGGCCAACGTCCTGACTTTC.

V is TRBV7-6 and J is TRBJ2-3; 13 nucleotides agree with TRBD2. Trimming removed 5 bases from V and 6 bases from J; junction bases left unmatched: 8. The CDR3 has 16 residues. Germline CDR1 and CDR2: SGHVS and FNYEAQ. The CDR3 DNA reads as TGTGCCAGCAGCGCATGGACTAGCGGGAGAGGTGATACGCAGTATTTT. Translated, it gives CASSAWTSGRGDTQYF.

The chain combines TRBV27 with TRBJ2-3; 8 positions agree with TRBD2. Germline CDR1 and CDR2: MNHEY and SMNVEV (reference sequence). The CDR3 consists of 16 residues. V lost 5 bases to trimming and J lost 6 bases; unmatched junction nucleotides: 13. Here the CDR3 DNA reads TGTGCCAGCAGTCGGGGGGTAGGTAGCGGGGTGGATACGCAGTATTTT. Protein sequence: CASSRGVGSGVDTQYF.

The genes are TRBV10-3 and TRBJ2-7, with 9 bases matching TRBD2. CDR3 length: 17 amino acids. V dropped 0 bases and J dropped 1; count of bases not matched to a gene: 7. Germline CDR1 reads ENHRY; CDR2 reads SYGVKD. CDR3 region: CAISESSSGSLSYEQYF. CDR3 nucleotides: TGTGCCATCAGTGAGTCGAGTAGCGGGAGTTTATCCTACGAGCAGTACTTC.

The gene calls are TRBV4-2 and TRBJ2-3; D is possibly TRBD2 (6 bases). The CDR3 runs 17 residues. Germline V CDR1 and CDR2: LGHNA, YNFKEQ. The V and J ends lost 8 bases and 2 bases respectively, with 23 bases between them. CDR3 nucleotide sequence: TGTGCCAGCCGTGCGGGGCCTAGCGCTGGGTACACAGATACGCAGTATTTT. This encodes CASRAGPSAGYTDTQYF.

This clone was picked up one time. This chain connects TRBV21-1 to TRBJ1-4; the table's D gene call, TRBD1, was not cross checked with the DNA. TRBV21-1 is shown as a pseudogene. This CDR3 contains 18 residues. CDR3 region: CASSKALRSDREREKLFF. The CDR3 nucleotides are TGTGCCAGCAGCAAAGCGCTGAGGAGCGACAGGGAGAGGGAAAAACTGTTTTTT.

At least ten counts were recorded for this clone. The chain links TRBV18 to TRBJ1-1, with TRBD1 identical over 7 bases. J gave up 7 bases and V 1 base, and 6 bases lay outside the gene matches. CDR1 and CDR2 (germline): KGHSH, LQKENI. The length of the CDR3 is 14 residues. CDR3 in amino acids: CASSPLTGVNEAFF. CDR3 DNA: TGTGCCAGCTCACCACTCACAGGGGTTAATGAAGCTTTCTTT. Looking up the rest from reference TRBV18 and TRBJ1-1 gives the full variable domain: NAGVMQNPRHLVRRRGQEARLRCSPMKGHSHVYWYRQLPEEGLKFMVYLQKENIIDESGMPKERFSAEFPKEGPSILRIQQVVRGDSAAYFCASSPLTGVNEAFFGQGTRLTVV.

V usage is TRBV7-3 and J usage is TRBJ1-5; 7 bases map to TRBD1. The length of the CDR3 is 14 residues. V lost 5 bases and J lost 4; bases outside the gene matches: 5. CDR1 and CDR2 (germline): SGHTA, FQGTGA. In nucleotides, the CDR3 is TGTGCCAGCAGCCTTAAGGGGGCTAATCAGCCCCAGCATTTT. Encoded protein: CASSLKGANQPQHF.

The V call is TRBV3-1 (or the pseudogene TRBV3-2), the J call TRBJ2-5; possible D gene TRBD1, 6 bases. Germline lookup yields CDR1 LGHDT and CDR2 YNNKEL (reference sequence). The CDR3 contains 14 residues. V lost 2 bases, J lost 5 bases, and 12 bases lay in between. CDR3 sequence (DNA): TGTGCCAGCAGCCAATGGCAAAGGGGGGAGACCCAGTACTTC. Amino acids: CASSQWQRGETQYF.

This clone appeared once. This sequence joins TRBV6-5 and TRBJ1-1; no clear D. Trimming left V 0 bases short and J 5 bases short, with 10 bases between. The CDR3 is made up of 14 amino acids. Germline V gene lookup returns CDR1 MNHEY and CDR2 SVGAGI. Here the CDR3 reads CASSYSPTGTEAFF. In DNA, the CDR3 is TGTGCCAGCAGTTACTCGCCCACGGGGACTGAAGCTTTCTTT.

This clone was observed a few times. In DNA, the CDR3 is TGTGCCAGCAGTAACCGGGACAGGGGTCAACCCTCCTATAATTCACCCCTCCACTTT. It specifies CASSNRDRGQPSYNSPLHF. This chain links TRBV12-1 with TRBJ1-6; the D call TRBD1 from the table was never checked on the DNA. TRBV12-1 is termed a pseudogene. The CDR3 spans 19 residues.

The rearrangement links TRBV5-1 to TRBJ2-1; 16 bases line up with TRBD2. The ends lost 3 bases at V and 10 bases at J; junction bases unmatched: 1. The germline V gene has CDR1 SGHRS and CDR2 YFSETQ. The CDR3 is 14 residues long. This chain's CDR3 is CASSSGLAGGEQFF. The CDR3 nucleotides are TGCGCCAGCAGCTCGGGACTAGCGGGAGGGGAGCAGTTCTTC.

This chain joins TRBV15 and TRBJ1-6, with 7 bases identical to TRBD1. Germline values: CDR1 LNHNV, CDR2 YYDKDF (reference sequence). The CDR3 spans 15 residues. With V trimmed by 1 base and J by 9 bases, 6 bases remained unmatched. The CDR3 DNA sequence: TGTGCCACCAGCAGAGGAAGGGGGCAAGGTTCACCCCTCCACTTT. Its protein is CATSRGRGQGSPLHF.

The gene calls are TRBV27 and TRBJ1-1, with D maybe TRBD1 (6 bases). V was shortened by 8 bases and J by 1 base, with 11 bases between the two germline ends. The CDR3 contains 13 residues. Germline loops: CDR1 MNHEY, CDR2 SMNVEV (reference sequence). The CDR3 DNA follows: TGTGCCAGCCGAGTACAGGGGAACACTGAAGCTTTCTTT. Translating it yields CASRVQGNTEAFF.

The rearrangement links TRBV27 to TRBJ2-7; 8 nucleotides agree with TRBD1. The CDR3 contains 14 residues. The germline gives CDR1 MNHEY, CDR2 SMNVEV (reference sequence). The V and J ends lost 4 bases and 6 bases, in that order; junction bases with no gene match: 8. This chain's CDR3 is CASSSNVRGLEQYF. In DNA form, the CDR3 reads TGTGCCAGCAGTTCAAATGTCAGGGGGCTCGAGCAGTACTTC.

Only one count was recorded for this clone. The chain combines TRBV5-1 with TRBJ2-6, with D tentatively TRBD1 (6 bases). V gave up 4 bases and J gave up 0 bases, with 14 bases separating them. Germline V CDR1 and CDR2: SGHRS, YFSETQ. The CDR3 is 17 amino acids. The CDR3 coding sequence is TGCGCCAGCAGCCCGGGACAATTCGCCTCTGGGGCCAACGTCCTGACTTTC. Its protein is CASSPGQFASGANVLTF.